This T cell receptor (beta chain) came from a study of shared clonotypes between healthy human individuals. Study context: The study enrolled a couple of women and a few men aged 18 to 49.

The ends were cut back, 3 bases at V and 3 bases at J, with 14 bases in the middle. Germline V gives CDR1 SEHNR, CDR2 FQNEAQ (reference sequence). The CDR3 totals 15 residues. Whole-study results and caveats: Between a few donors, naive CD4 clonotypes were shared at a level of approximately 5%. Large sequencing depth failed to make sorted-subset sequencing complete, rarefaction showed.

Each sample came from a Caucasian adult donor living in Nashville, Tennessee. Details on this clone: The target antigen is unknown.

Generated by immunoSEQ multiplex PCR, the TCRdb table keeps only in-frame clones and is missing some. The sample holds 2,500,000 or so clones; 80% to 95% are singletons and the top ten take 0.37%. This TCR was sampled from a man aged 18 to 30 in good health. Some clones in this sample may be carry-over from other donors' samples. The V call is TRBV7-9, the J call TRBJ1-2, with a possible D match to TRBD1 (6 bases). Sequences were obtained from naive CD4+ T cells from PBMCs. This sample's subset: CD45RA+ positively selected. CDR3 in DNA: TGTGCCAGCAGCTTGAACAGGGAATGGGACTATGGCTACACCTTC. It is translated as CASSLNREWDYGYTF. Full variable domain (remainder filled in from reference TRBV7-9 and TRBJ1-2): DTGVSQNPRHKITKRGQNVTFRCDPISEHNRLYWYRQTLGQGPEFLTYFQNEAQLEKSRLLSDRFSAERPKGSFSTLEIQRTEQGDSAMYLCASSLNREWDYGYTFGSGTRLTVV.